One and the same sample provided the 9 T cell receptor beta chains below, sequenced in a study of identifying expanded T cells in peripheral blood (dated by TCRdb to 2018 to 2020). Library generation was performed with the immunoSEQ multiplex PCR assay. TCRdb re-hosts the immuneACCESS table, in-frame sequences only. Its copies lack some clones; in the studies checked, an unresolved V gene accounts for under half of them, and the cause for the rest is not known. Here the sample has roughly 78,000 clones; 75% to 90% occur a single time. Clones ranked in the top ten supply roughly 3.5% of the sample. Sequences were obtained from blood. The receptor set was obtained from a person aged 18 to 69 in good health.

The V gene is TRBV29-1, the J gene TRBJ2-5, with D perhaps matching TRBD2 (6 bases). Germline values: CDR1 SQVTM, CDR2 ANQGSEA. Trimming left V 4 bases short and J 1 base short, with 10 bases between. The CDR3 is 13 amino acids. CDR3 DNA: TGCAGCGTTGGGCGGGGCACCCAAGAGACCCAGTACTTC. This codes for CSVGRGTQETQYF.

CDR3 DNA sequence: TGTGCCAGCAGTCGACCCCGGGACAGGATGCCTTGGGAGCAGTACTTC. Protein product: CASSRPRDRMPWEQYF. The V and J genes are TRBV28 and TRBJ2-7; 8 nucleotides match TRBD1. Losses at the gene ends were 5 bases for V and 7 bases for J; bases not matched to a gene: 16. The CDR3 has 16 residues. The germline V gene has CDR1 MDHEN and CDR2 SYDVKM.

The sample holds a few counts of this clone. The chain couples TRBV29-1 to TRBJ1-1, with 7 bases aligning to TRBD1. V dropped 7 bases and J dropped 8; count of bases not matched to a gene: 10. The CDR3 is 12 residues long. CDR1 SQVTM and CDR2 ANQGSEA come from the germline V gene. This chain's CDR3 is CSALTGSDEAFF. The CDR3 nucleotides are TGCAGCGCTCTGACAGGGTCCGACGAAGCTTTCTTT.

J is TRBJ1-5 and V is TRBV28; D may be TRBD1 (5 bases). V was shortened by 7 bases and J by 1 base, with 14 bases between the two germline ends. In germline, CDR1 is MDHEN, CDR2 SYDVKM. This CDR3 region has 15 residues. The CDR3 bases are TGTGCCAGCACGAGGGGTGCCCTCAGCAATCAGCCCCAGCATTTT. Amino acids: CASTRGALSNQPQHF. Variable domain in full (rest from reference TRBV28 and TRBJ1-5): DVKVTQSSRYLVKRTGEKVFLECVQDMDHENMFWYRQDPGLGLRLIYFSYDVKMKEKGDIPEGYSVSREKKERFSLILESASTNQTSMYLCASTRGALSNQPQHFGDGTRLSIL.

The V and J genes are TRBV15 and TRBJ2-5, with a possible D match to TRBD2 (6 bases). Matching the DNA end better, TRBJ2-7 makes the J call doubtful. The CDR3 is 15 amino acids. Germline lookup yields CDR1 LNHNV and CDR2 YYDKDF (reference sequence). This CDR3 reads CATSRPRGKVNEQYF. As DNA, the CDR3 is TGTGCCACCAGCAGACCACGGGGGAAGGTAAACGAGCAGTACTTC.

The chain joins TRBV30 to TRBJ1-4; tentative D call: TRBD1 (5 bases). The CDR3 extends over 12 amino acids. Trimming shortened V by 8 bases and J by 8 bases, and 15 bases separated the two germline ends. Per germline, CDR1 GTSNPN and CDR2 SVGIG (reference sequence). The CDR3 DNA reads as TGTGCCCGGGGACTTGTTGGGGAAAAACTGTTTTTT. It specifies CARGLVGEKLFF.

The chain combines TRBV9 with TRBJ1-5; D remains ambiguous. This CDR3 is 13 amino acids long. In germline, CDR1 is SGDLS, CDR2 YYNGEE. The germline V and J ends were trimmed by 0 bases and 5 bases, with 6 bases remaining between them. This chain's CDR3 is CASSVGQHQPQHF. For the CDR3, the DNA is TGTGCCAGCAGCGTAGGGCAACATCAGCCCCAGCATTTT.

The V gene is TRBV19, the J gene TRBJ1-1; D remains unclear. Germline lookup yields CDR1 LNHDA and CDR2 SQIVND (reference sequence). The V and J ends lost 1 base and 0 bases respectively, with 6 bases between them. This CDR3 contains 14 residues. DNA for the CDR3: TGTGCCAGTAGTATAGGCAGGTTGAACACTGAAGCTTTCTTT. Protein sequence: CASSIGRLNTEAFF.

The J gene is TRBJ2-3, the V gene TRBV20-1; D is tentatively TRBD1 or TRBD2 (5 bases each). CDR1 is DFQATT and CDR2 is SNEGSKA in the germline V gene (reference sequence). Trimming left V 6 bases short and J 9 bases short, with 13 bases between. The CDR3 is made up of 11 amino acids. The CDR3 is CSAGAGVTQYF. For the CDR3, the DNA is TGCAGTGCCGGGGCAGGTGTAACGCAGTATTTT.